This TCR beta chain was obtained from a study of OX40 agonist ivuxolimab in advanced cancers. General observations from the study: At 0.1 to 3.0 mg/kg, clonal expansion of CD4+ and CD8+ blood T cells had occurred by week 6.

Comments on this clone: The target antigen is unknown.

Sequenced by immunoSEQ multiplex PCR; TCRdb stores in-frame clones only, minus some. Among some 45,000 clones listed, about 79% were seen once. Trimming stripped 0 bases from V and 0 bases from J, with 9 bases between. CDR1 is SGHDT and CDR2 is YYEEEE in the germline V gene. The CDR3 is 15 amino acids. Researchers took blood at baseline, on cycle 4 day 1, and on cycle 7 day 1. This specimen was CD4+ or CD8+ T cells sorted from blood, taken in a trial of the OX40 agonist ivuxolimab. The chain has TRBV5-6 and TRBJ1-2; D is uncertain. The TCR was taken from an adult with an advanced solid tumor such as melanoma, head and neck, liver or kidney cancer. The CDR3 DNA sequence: TGTGCCAGCAGCTTGGAGGCAGGAGCTAACTATGGCTACACCTTC. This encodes CASSLEAGANYGYTF.